This T cell receptor (beta chain) was captured by sequencing in a study of graft-versus-host responses after intestinal transplantation. Looking at the study overall: Every recipient had anti-thymocyte globulin induction and 3 to 4 years of tacrolimus plus steroids. Findings and caveats of the study: Recipient marrow showed GvH clones, some seen first in ileum or blood. Peak levels of circulating GvH clones tracked with early post-transplant HvG declines.

In its sample, this clone was seen once. The antigen remains undetermined. The ends were cut back, 1 base at V and 5 bases at J, with 8 bases in the middle. In germline, CDR1 is GTSNPN, CDR2 SVGIG (reference sequence). The CDR3 is 13 residues long. The protocol was immunoSEQ multiplex PCR, while the TCRdb copy is restricted to in-frame clones and leaves out a portion. This sample has about 100,000 clones; 91% occur once, and the top ten carry roughly 0.17%. The chain joins TRBV30 to TRBJ2-2; the D gene is possibly TRBD2 (5 bases). The sequencing here drew on unstimulated CD4+ T cells sorted from spleen or lymph node cells, taken before transplant. The clonotype originates from a human donor who was the organ donor for an intestinal transplant. CDR3 residues: CAWSGGRTGELFF. The CDR3 coding sequence is TGTGCCTGGAGTGGAGGGAGAACCGGGGAGCTGTTTTTT.